One T cell receptor (beta chain) is described in this entry. Its specificity is not known. CDR1 and CDR2 from the germline V gene are MNHNS and SASEGT. Trimming took off 4 bases at V and 4 bases at J, with 14 bases between the two ends. This CDR3 comprises 15 residues. TCRdb keeps only in-frame clones here, not all; method: immunoSEQ multiplex PCR. Of 2,500,000 or so clones listed, over 85% were seen once; the top ten hold 0.35% to 0.45%. These data come from a study of shared clonotypes between healthy human individuals. Whole-study findings and limits: Among non-shared clonotypes, generation probabilities were lower than among those shared by all four donors. There were few donors, and this limited the genetic and exposure-history diversity represented. Compared with memory subsets, naive subsets generally had larger estimated richness.

V usage is TRBV6-1 and J usage is TRBJ1-5; D is ambiguous. Source material: naive CD4+ T cells from PBMCs. Subset described: CD45RA+ positively selected. The receptor's source is a man between 18 and 35 years old in good health. Some clones in this sample may be carry-over from other donors' samples. CDR3 sequence (DNA): TGTGCCAGCAGTGGCTATAGGGAGGGTAATCAGCCCCAGCATTTT. Protein: CASSGYREGNQPQHF.